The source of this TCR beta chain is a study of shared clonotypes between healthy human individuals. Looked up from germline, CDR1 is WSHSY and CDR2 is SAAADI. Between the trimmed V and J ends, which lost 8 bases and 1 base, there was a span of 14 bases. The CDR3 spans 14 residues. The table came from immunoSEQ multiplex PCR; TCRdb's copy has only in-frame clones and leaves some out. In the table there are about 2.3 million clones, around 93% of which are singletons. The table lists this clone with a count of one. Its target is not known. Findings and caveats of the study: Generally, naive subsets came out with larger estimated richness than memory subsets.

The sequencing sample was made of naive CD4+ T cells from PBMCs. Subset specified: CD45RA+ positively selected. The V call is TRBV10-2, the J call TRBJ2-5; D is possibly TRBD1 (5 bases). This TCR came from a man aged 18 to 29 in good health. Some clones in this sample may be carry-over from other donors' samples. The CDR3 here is CASGVTGSQETQYF. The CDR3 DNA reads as TGCGCCAGCGGGGTCACAGGATCCCAAGAGACCCAGTACTTC.